Following are 28 T cell receptor beta chains from one sample sequenced in a study of blood T cell repertoires in COVID-19. Some clones are missing from TCRdb's copy, which holds only in-frame ones; the method was immunoSEQ multiplex PCR. Of fewer than 350,000 clones in the sample, approximately 83% were seen once. The material sequenced was peripheral blood. These receptors came from a woman in her 30s who had recovered from COVID-19.

The chain combines TRBV28 with TRBJ2-1; TRBD2 aligns across 8 bases. CDR3 size: 15 residues. CDR1 is MDHEN, CDR2 SYDVKM, per germline. The V and J ends lost 3 bases and 4 bases, in that order; junction bases with no gene match: 5. CDR3 DNA sequence: TGTGCCAGCAGTTTTGGTAGCGGGGCGTACAATGAGCAGTTCTTC. Translated, it gives CASSFGSGAYNEQFF. Combining the CDR3 with reference TRBV28 and TRBJ2-1 gives the whole variable domain DVKVTQSSRYLVKRTGEKVFLECVQDMDHENMFWYRQDPGLGLRLIYFSYDVKMKEKGDIPEGYSVSREKKERFSLILESASTNQTSMYLCASSFGSGAYNEQFFGPGTRLTVL.

The CDR3 nucleotides read TGTGCCAGCAGCCCCGGCTGGGGCTACACAGAGACCCAGTACTTC. Protein: CASSPGWGYTETQYF. This chain uses TRBV7-3 with TRBJ2-5, with a possible D match to TRBD1 (5 bases). The CDR3 contains 15 residues. V lost 5 bases and J 4 bases, leaving 17 bases between the germline ends. Germline V gene data show CDR1 as SGHTA and CDR2 as FQGTGA.

The chain couples TRBV7-6 to TRBJ2-1, with a possible D match to TRBD1 (6 bases). CDR1 SGHVS and CDR2 FNYEAQ come from the germline V gene. Trimming stripped 5 bases from V and 4 bases from J, with 15 bases between. This CDR3 spans 15 amino acids. This chain's CDR3 is CASSPRDTGYNEQFF. In nucleotides, the CDR3 is TGTGCCAGCAGCCCCAGGGACACAGGGTACAATGAGCAGTTCTTC.

This sequence joins TRBV7-9 and TRBJ1-1; the D gene is possibly TRBD1 (5 bases). CDR3 length: 15 residues. The V gene's germline CDR1 is SEHNR and CDR2 FQNEAQ (reference sequence). V was pared by 0 bases and J by 0 bases, with 8 bases between. The CDR3 region has the DNA TGTGCCAGCAGCTTAGCTAGGACACTGAACACTGAAGCTTTCTTT. Translating gives CASSLARTLNTEAFF.

The chain links TRBV6-5 to TRBJ1-1; D is undetermined. Germline CDR1 and CDR2: MNHEY and SVGAGI. The CDR3 is 15 residues long. The V and J ends lost 0 bases and 4 bases respectively, with 12 bases between them. CDR3 sequence reads: CASSYSATRVTEAFF. CDR3 nucleotides: TGTGCCAGCAGTTACTCAGCAACCCGGGTCACTGAAGCTTTCTTT.

This chain joins TRBV4-1 and TRBJ1-4; D remains ambiguous. V gave up 10 bases and J gave up 8 bases, with 11 bases separating them. The CDR3 is 11 amino acids. CDR1 and CDR2 (germline): MGHRA, YSYEKL. CDR3 region: CATQAQEKLFF. CDR3 nucleotide sequence: TGCGCCACCCAGGCCCAAGAAAAACTGTTTTTT.

This clone was observed once. The chain couples TRBV5-1 to TRBJ2-5; TRBD2 aligns across 10 bases. The CDR3 has 17 residues. The J segment lost 1 base and the V segment lost 0 bases, leaving 6 bases of the junction unmatched. CDR1 is SGHRS, CDR2 YFSETQ, per germline. CDR3 sequence reads: CASSLGTSGAVQETQYF. In DNA form, the CDR3 reads TGCGCCAGCAGCTTGGGAACTAGCGGGGCAGTCCAAGAGACCCAGTACTTC.

DNA of the CDR3: TGTGCCAGCTCACCTAACGGGGGTGAGCAGTTCTTC. This translates into CASSPNGGEQFF. The gene calls are TRBV18 and TRBJ2-1; weak D call: TRBD2 (6 bases). Between the trimmed V and J ends, which lost 3 bases and 9 bases, there was a span of 9 bases. The germline V gene has CDR1 KGHSH and CDR2 LQKENI. This CDR3 is 12 amino acids long.

The chain links TRBV24-1 to TRBJ1-5; 9 bases are a match to TRBD1. Germline CDR1 reads KGHDR; CDR2 reads SFDVKD. The CDR3 has 15 residues. Unmatched junction bases numbered 2, after V lost 4 bases and J lost 2 bases. CDR3 DNA: TGTGCCACCAGTGAGGGACAGGGAGGCAATCAGCCCCAGCATTTT. As protein: CATSEGQGGNQPQHF.

This sequence joins TRBV19 and TRBJ1-6; D is perhaps TRBD1 (5 bases). The ends were cut back, 3 bases at V and 7 bases at J, with 13 bases in the middle. The CDR3 contains 15 residues. CDR1 is LNHDA and CDR2 is SQIVND in the germline V gene (reference sequence). CDR3 loop: CASSISGGGNSPLHF. Here the CDR3 DNA reads TGTGCCAGTAGTATTTCCGGTGGGGGGAATTCACCCCTCCACTTT.

This clone was seen just once. The CDR3 reads CASSQVLAGVPTGELFF. CDR3 bases: TGTGCCAGCAGCCAAGTCCTAGCGGGGGTTCCCACCGGGGAGCTGTTTTTT. The chain has TRBV14 and TRBJ2-2; TRBD2 matches at 10 bases. This CDR3 is built from 17 residues. Per the germline V gene, CDR1 is SGHDN and CDR2 is FVKESK. Germline trimming cut 1 base from V and 4 bases from J; bases unmatched to any gene: 6.

This clone came up once. The genes are TRBV6-5 and TRBJ2-1; 9 bases fit TRBD2. The CDR3 spans 15 residues. Looked up from germline, CDR1 is MNHEY and CDR2 is SVGAGI. V shed 7 bases and J 8 bases; nucleotides not matched to a gene: 12. CDR3 DNA: TGTGCCAGCACCCTGGCTAGCGGGAATGTCGATGAGCAGTTCTTC. Translating gives CASTLASGNVDEQFF.

The chain recombines TRBV14 with TRBJ2-3, with 10 bases identical to TRBD2. Unmatched junction bases numbered 2, after V lost 1 base and J lost 1 base. CDR1 is SGHDN and CDR2 is FVKESK in the germline V gene. CDR3 size: 16 residues. CDR3 in amino acids: CASSQGLAGGTDTQYF. The CDR3 DNA sequence: TGTGCCAGCAGCCAAGGGCTAGCGGGAGGCACAGATACGCAGTATTTT.

This sequence joins TRBV5-3 and TRBJ1-1; 12 positions match TRBD1. TRBV5-3 is flagged as an ORF with uncertain function. Trimming removed 5 bases from V and 3 bases from J; junction bases left unmatched: 14. CDR3 length: 18 residues. CDR3 in DNA: TGTGCCAGAAGTCTCATTCTGGGACAGGGGGCGCGGGACACTGAAGCTTTCTTT. Amino acids: CARSLILGQGARDTEAFF.

V and J are TRBV7-2 and TRBJ2-5; 11 bases agree with TRBD2. The trim removed 3 bases at V and 7 bases at J, leaving 19 bases unmatched. This CDR3 has 19 amino acids. Germline lookup yields CDR1 SGHTA and CDR2 FQGNSA. The CDR3 reads CASSFLLPLAGERGVTQYF. DNA of the CDR3: TGTGCCAGCAGCTTCCTCCTGCCACTAGCGGGAGAGAGGGGAGTGACCCAGTACTTC.

This sequence joins TRBV28 and TRBJ1-1; no reliable D call. V was cut by 6 bases and J by 8 bases, with 10 bases left in between. Germline values: CDR1 MDHEN, CDR2 SYDVKM. The CDR3 contains 11 residues. In nucleotides, the CDR3 is TGTGCCAGCAGCCGGAACGGGGAAGCTTTCTTT. It specifies CASSRNGEAFF.

Only a few counts were recorded for this clone. Germline and junction disagree at one end, which may indicate a read error. The gene calls are TRBV7-2 and TRBJ1-2; TRBD1 matches at 9 bases. This CDR3 region has 14 residues. From germline, CDR1 is SGHTA and CDR2 FQGNSA. This CDR3 is CASNLDTGGSGYTF. CDR3 DNA: TGTGCCAGCAACTTAGACACAGGGGGCAGTGGCTACACCTTC.

V and J are TRBV5-5 and TRBJ1-3, with TRBD1 matching over 9 bases. Germline lookup yields CDR1 SGHKS and CDR2 YYEKEE (reference sequence). V lost 6 bases, J lost 8 bases, and 9 bases stayed unmatched. The CDR3 loop spans 14 amino acids. CDR3 loop: CASKPGQGVDTIYF. The CDR3, as DNA: TGTGCCAGCAAACCGGGACAGGGAGTTGACACCATATATTTT. The full variable domain, its missing parts supplied by reference TRBV5-5 and TRBJ1-3, is DAGVTQSPTHLIKTRGQQVTLRCSPISGHKSVSWYQQVLGQGPQFIFQYYEKEERGRGNFPDRFSARQFPNYSSELNVNALLLGDSALYLCASKPGQGVDTIYFGEGSWLTVV.

The V gene is TRBV30, the J gene TRBJ1-4; D is unresolved. The V gene lost 0 bases and the J gene lost 0 bases, with 23 bases spanning the gap. This CDR3 is built from 20 residues. Looked up from germline, CDR1 is GTSNPN and CDR2 is SVGIG (reference sequence). CDR3 in amino acids: CAWSVREGREPKATNEKLFF. The DNA for the CDR3 is TGTGCCTGGAGTGTAAGGGAAGGGAGGGAGCCAAAGGCAACTAATGAAAAACTGTTTTTT.

The J gene is TRBJ2-7, the V gene TRBV10-3; unclear D gene. Trimming removed 3 bases at V and 6 bases at J, with 6 bases between. The CDR3 length is 11 residues. Germline CDR1 and CDR2: ENHRY and SYGVKD. The chain's CDR3 is CAISDLSEQYF. The CDR3 DNA reads as TGTGCCATCAGTGACCTGAGCGAGCAGTACTTC.

This chain connects TRBV7-2 to TRBJ1-1, with unresolved D. Trimming removed 5 bases from V and 3 bases from J, with 13 bases in between. The CDR3 runs to 14 residues. The V gene's germline CDR1 is SGHTA and CDR2 FQGNSA. The CDR3 DNA sequence: TGTGCCAGCAGCACGTCGGAGTCCTACACTGAAGCTTTCTTT. It codes for CASSTSESYTEAFF.

The chain is built from TRBV19 and TRBJ2-2; TRBD1 might be the D (5 bases). With 5 bases removed from V and 6 bases from J, the gap between germline ends came to 13 bases. CDR1 is LNHDA and CDR2 is SQIVND in the germline V gene (reference sequence). There are 14 residues in the CDR3. The CDR3 spells CASSLSLGAGELFF. CDR3 DNA: TGTGCCAGTAGTCTGTCCCTAGGGGCCGGGGAGCTGTTTTTT.

This clone was observed a few times. The chain joins TRBV6-5 to TRBJ1-1; weak D call: TRBD1 (6 bases). The CDR3 consists of 15 residues. V was clipped by 7 bases and J by 4 bases, with 19 bases between them. The germline gives CDR1 MNHEY, CDR2 SVGAGI. The CDR3 sequence: CASTKNNRAVTEAFF. In nucleotides, the CDR3 is TGTGCCAGCACCAAAAACAACAGGGCCGTCACTGAAGCTTTCTTT.

CDR3 bases: TGTGCCAGCAGCTTAGAGGTGACAGGGACCTACGAGCAGTACTTC. It yields the protein CASSLEVTGTYEQYF. The V call is TRBV7-9, the J call TRBJ2-7, with 7 bases that match TRBD1. There are 15 residues in the CDR3. Trimming at V came to 1 base and at J to 2 bases, leaving 5 bases not matched to a gene. The V gene's germline CDR1 is SEHNR and CDR2 FQNEAQ (reference sequence).

This chain connects TRBV30 to TRBJ2-2; perhaps TRBD2 as D (6 bases). Trimming left V 1 base short and J 8 bases short, with 11 bases between. This CDR3 has 13 residues. Per germline, CDR1 GTSNPN and CDR2 SVGIG (reference sequence). The CDR3 loop reads CAWSAEGWGELFF. CDR3 bases: TGTGCCTGGAGTGCGGAGGGGTGGGGGGAGCTGTTTTTT.

This clone was recorded once. The J gene is TRBJ2-3, the V gene TRBV6-5; TRBD2 might be the D (6 bases). CDR3 length: 14 amino acids. V was shortened by 5 bases and J by 3 bases, with 12 bases between the two germline ends. Per germline, CDR1 MNHEY and CDR2 SVGAGI. CDR3 nucleotide sequence: TGTGCCAGCAGTCAGCGGGTTGGAACAGATACGCAGTATTTT. Protein: CASSQRVGTDTQYF.

This rearrangement joins TRBV28 to TRBJ1-2, with unresolved D. V was shortened by 9 bases and J by 5 bases, with 10 bases between the two germline ends. There are 11 residues in the CDR3. From germline, CDR1 is MDHEN and CDR2 SYDVKM. DNA of the CDR3: TGTGCCAGTTCAAAGGAGTATGGCTACACCTTC. It is translated as CASSKEYGYTF.

This chain connects TRBV2 to TRBJ2-2, with 10 nucleotides matching TRBD2. CDR1 SNHLY and CDR2 FYNNEI come from the germline V gene. The J segment lost 7 bases and the V segment lost 3 bases, leaving 5 bases of the junction unmatched. CDR3 size: 15 residues. The CDR3 DNA sequence: TGTGCCAGCAGTGACAGCGGGGGGGCTAGCGGGGAGCTGTTTTTT. Protein product: CASSDSGGASGELFF.